This TCR beta chain is from a study of cytomegalovirus exposure and HLA in healthy donors. Study-level information: Around 200 million T cells yielded about 120 million unique TCR beta sequences, as an earlier analysis found.

Details on this clone: Antigen specificity is unknown.

The PCR ran on 60 Vbeta and 13 Jbeta primers. Sequencing used immunoSEQ multiplex PCR; TCRdb keeps in-frame clones, though not all of them. This table holds 130,000 to 150,000 clones, around 74% found once. The V end lost 2 bases, the J end lost 3 bases, and 9 bases lay between the germline ends. Germline-derived CDR1 and CDR2 are MDHEN and SYDVKM. The CDR3 is 14 amino acids. The study, taken as a whole, reports: In a later analysis, TCR beta V- and J-gene trimming was associated with a missense DCLRE1C variant. The classifier reportedly diagnosed cytomegalovirus status with high specificity and sensitivity. Of the V segments, some could not be distinguished, including TRBV6-2 and TRBV6-3, and were excluded.

Specimen: PBMCs. This sequence was found in a man aged 18 to 29 in good health and CMV-seropositive. The V gene is TRBV28, the J gene TRBJ2-3; tentative D call: TRBD2 (7 bases). CDR3 sequence reads: CASSLGGATDTQYF. CDR3 DNA: TGTGCCAGCAGTTTAGGGGGGGCAACAGATACGCAGTATTTT.